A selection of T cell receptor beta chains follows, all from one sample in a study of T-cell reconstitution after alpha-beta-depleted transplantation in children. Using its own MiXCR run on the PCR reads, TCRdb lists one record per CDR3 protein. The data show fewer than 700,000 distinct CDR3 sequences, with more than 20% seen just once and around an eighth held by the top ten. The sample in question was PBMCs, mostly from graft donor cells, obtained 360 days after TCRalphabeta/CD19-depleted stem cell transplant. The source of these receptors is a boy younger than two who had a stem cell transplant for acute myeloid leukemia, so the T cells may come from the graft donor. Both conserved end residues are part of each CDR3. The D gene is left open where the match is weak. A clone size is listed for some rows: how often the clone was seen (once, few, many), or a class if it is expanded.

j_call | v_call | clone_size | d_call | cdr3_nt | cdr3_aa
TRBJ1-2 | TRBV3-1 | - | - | TGTGCCAGCAGCCCGAGAGGGAGTTATGGCTACACCTTC | CASSPRGSYGYTF
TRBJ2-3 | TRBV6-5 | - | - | TGTGCCAGCAGTCCCCTGTGGGTTGGCACAGATACGCAGTATTTT | CASSPLWVGTDTQYF
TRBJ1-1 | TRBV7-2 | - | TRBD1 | TGTGCCAGCAGCTTAGAGGGGGCGATCACTGAAGCTTTCTTT | CASSLEGAITEAFF
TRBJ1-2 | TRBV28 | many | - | TGTGCCAGCAGTTCCCCAGGAGACTATGGCTACACCTTC | CASSSPGDYGYTF
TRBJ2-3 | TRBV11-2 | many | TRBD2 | TGTGCCAGCAGCCCACTAACTAGCGGGGTCACAGATACGCAGTATTTT | CASSPLTSGVTDTQYF
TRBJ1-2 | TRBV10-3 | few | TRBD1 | TGTGCCATCAGTGAGAGGGACAGCGGGGTGGCTAACTATGGCTACACCTTC | CAISERDSGVANYGYTF
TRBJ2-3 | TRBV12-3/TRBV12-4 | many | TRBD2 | TGTGCCAGCAGTTATAGCGGGGGGGCATTCGATACGCAGTATTTT | CASSYSGGAFDTQYF
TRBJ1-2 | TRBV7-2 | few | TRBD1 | TGTGCCAGCAGCTACCGGGACAGGAACTATGGCTACACCTTC | CASSYRDRNYGYTF
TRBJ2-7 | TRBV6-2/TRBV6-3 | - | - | TGTGCCAGTTGCCTATTTTCGGGCGAGCAGTACTTC | CASCLFSGEQYF
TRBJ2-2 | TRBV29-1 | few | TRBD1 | TGCAGCGTTGAGTCAGGGGGCGACGGGGAGCTGTTTTTT | CSVESGGDGELFF
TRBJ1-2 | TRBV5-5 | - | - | TGTGCCAGCAGCTTGGTTAACGGCCACTATGGCTACACCTTC | CASSLVNGHYGYTF
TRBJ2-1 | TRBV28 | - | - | TGTGCCAGCAGTTTAGATGCCGGGCTGAGCTCCTACAATGAGCAGTTCTTC | CASSLDAGLSSYNEQFF
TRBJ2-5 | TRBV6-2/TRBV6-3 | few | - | TGTGCCAGCAGCGTCATAGAGAGGTGGAAAGAGACCCAGTACTTC | CASSVIERWKETQYF
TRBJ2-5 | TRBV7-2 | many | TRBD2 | TGTGCCAGCAGCTCCTGGACTAGCGGGGAGACCCAGTACTTC | CASSSWTSGETQYF
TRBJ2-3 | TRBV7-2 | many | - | TGTGCCAGCAGCACCCCTACGGACTGGAATGATACGCAGTATTTT | CASSTPTDWNDTQYF
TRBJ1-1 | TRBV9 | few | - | TGTGCCAGCAGCTGCACGAGGAAGGGGTTGAACACTGAAGCTTTCTTT | CASSCTRKGLNTEAFF
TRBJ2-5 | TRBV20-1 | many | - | TGCAGTGCTAGCCAAACGGGTGGGAATACCCAGTACTTC | CSASQTGGNTQYF
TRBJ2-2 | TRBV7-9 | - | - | TGTGCCAGCAGCCCCCAGGGCGGCGCGAACACCGGGGAGCTGTTTTTT | CASSPQGGANTGELFF
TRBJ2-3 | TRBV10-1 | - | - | TGCGCCAGCAGCGCCGGGACACCTTCCACAGATACGCAGTATTTT | CASSAGTPSTDTQYF
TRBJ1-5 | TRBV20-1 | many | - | TGCAGTGCTAGCCCACGACAGGCGGGCCAGCATTTT | CSASPRQAGQHF
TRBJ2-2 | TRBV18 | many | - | TGTGCCAGCTCACCATACCAGGGCGACACCGGGGAGCTGTTTTTT | CASSPYQGDTGELFF
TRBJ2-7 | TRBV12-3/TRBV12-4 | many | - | TGTGCCAGCAGCGCGACAGGAGGACCCTACGAGCAGTACTTC | CASSATGGPYEQYF
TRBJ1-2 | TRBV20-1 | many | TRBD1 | TGCAGTGCCCGCGAGGGACAGGCTAACTATGGCTACACCTTC | CSAREGQANYGYTF
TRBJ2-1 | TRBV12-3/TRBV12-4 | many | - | TGTGCCAGCACTTTAGGCATGCCGTACAATGAGCAGTTCTTC | CASTLGMPYNEQFF
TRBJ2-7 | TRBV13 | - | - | TGTGCCAGCAGCACTCGGGGGACCACCGGGGAGCAGTACTTC | CASSTRGTTGEQYF
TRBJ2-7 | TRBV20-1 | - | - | TGCAGTGCTAGCCACGAGGAGGGCGAGCAGTACTTC | CSASHEEGEQYF
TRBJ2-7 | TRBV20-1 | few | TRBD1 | TGCAGTGCTCAGCCGGGACAGGGCTCCTACGAGCAGTACTTC | CSAQPGQGSYEQYF
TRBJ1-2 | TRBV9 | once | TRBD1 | TGTGCCAGCAGCGACCACACCGGGACAGGGGGCGCAGCTGGCTACACCTTC | CASSDHTGTGGAAGYTF
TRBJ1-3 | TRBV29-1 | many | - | TGCAGCGTTGGGACGAGTGGAAACACCATATATTTT | CSVGTSGNTIYF
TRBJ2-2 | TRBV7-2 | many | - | TGTGCCAGCAGCCGAGCCCCCAATCCGGGAGACACCGGGGAGCTGTTTTTT | CASSRAPNPGDTGELFF
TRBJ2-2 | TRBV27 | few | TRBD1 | TGTGCCAGCAGTTTCCGAGGGACAGGGCCCAACACCGGGGAGCTGTTTTTT | CASSFRGTGPNTGELFF
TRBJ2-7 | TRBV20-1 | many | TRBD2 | TGCAGTGCTAGGGGACTAGGAGTCTACGAGCAGTACTTC | CSARGLGVYEQYF
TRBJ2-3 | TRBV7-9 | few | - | TGTGCCAGCAGCTTAACGGGTCGATTCACAGATACGCAGTATTTT | CASSLTGRFTDTQYF
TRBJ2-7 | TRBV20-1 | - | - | TGCAGTGCTATAGAAAACAGGGGAGGGTGGAGGGGCTACGAGCAGTACTTC | CSAIENRGGWRGYEQYF
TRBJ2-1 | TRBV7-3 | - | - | TGTGCCAGCAGCTTCGCAGGGACCTACAATGAGCAGTTCTTC | CASSFAGTYNEQFF
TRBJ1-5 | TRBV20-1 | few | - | TGCAGTGCTAGAGACGGCGTAGGGGGCAATCAGCCCCAGCATTTT | CSARDGVGGNQPQHF
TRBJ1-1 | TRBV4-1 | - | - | TGCGCCAGCAGCCAACCCGGGGGTCGGAGGGCTTTCTTT | CASSQPGGRRAFF
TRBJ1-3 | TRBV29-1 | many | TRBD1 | TGCACCCTGTTGCGGGGGGACAGGTGGCGAAGAAACACCATATATTTT | CTLLRGDRWRRNTIYF
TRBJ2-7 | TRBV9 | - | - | TGTGCCAGCAGCGTAGAGGACTACGACTACGAGCAGTACTTC | CASSVEDYDYEQYF
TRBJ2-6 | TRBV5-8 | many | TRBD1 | TGTGCCAGCAGTTTCGGGACAGGCGGACCTGGGGCCAACGTCCTGACTTTC | CASSFGTGGPGANVLTF
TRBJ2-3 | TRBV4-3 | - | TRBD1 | TGCGCCAGCAGCCAAGAGGACAGGGGAGATACGCAGTATTTT | CASSQEDRGDTQYF
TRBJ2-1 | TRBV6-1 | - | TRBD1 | TGTGCCAGCAGCCCCGACAGGGCCTCGGGGAATGAGCAGTTCTTC | CASSPDRASGNEQFF
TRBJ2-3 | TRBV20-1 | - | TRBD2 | TGCAGTGCTAGAGGGCTAGCGGGGTCAGATACGCAGTATTTT | CSARGLAGSDTQYF
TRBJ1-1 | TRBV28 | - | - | TGTGCCAGCAGTTTCGCTGACAGGCGGGGCTCTGAAGCTTTCTTT | CASSFADRRGSEAFF
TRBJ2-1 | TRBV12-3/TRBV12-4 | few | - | TGTGCCAGCAGTCCGCGGACAGAGGGCAGCGATAATGAGCAGTTCTTC | CASSPRTEGSDNEQFF
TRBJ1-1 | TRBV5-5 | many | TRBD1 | TGTGCCAGCAGCTTGGGGGACAGAATCGAAGCTTTCTTT | CASSLGDRIEAFF
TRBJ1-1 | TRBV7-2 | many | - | TGTGCCAGCAGCACCACGGGACTCTCGAACACTGAAGCTTTCTTT | CASSTTGLSNTEAFF
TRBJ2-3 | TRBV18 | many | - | TGTGCCAGCTCACCACCGAGCACAGATACGCAGTATTTT | CASSPPSTDTQYF
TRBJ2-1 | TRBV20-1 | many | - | TGCAGTGCTAGAGATACCACTAGCTCCTACAATGAGCAGTTCTTC | CSARDTTSSYNEQFF
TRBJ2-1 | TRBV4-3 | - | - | TGCGCCAGCAGCCAAGATGGTCGGGGGGCACTCCTTGAGCAGTTCTTC | CASSQDGRGALLEQFF
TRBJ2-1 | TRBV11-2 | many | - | TGTGCCAGCAGCCCTGCGAACAGGGCAGTGGGTGAGCAGTTCTTC | CASSPANRAVGEQFF
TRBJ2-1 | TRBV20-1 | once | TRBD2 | TGCAGTGTTAGAGATCGGGGACTACCGAATGAGCAGTTCTTC | CSVRDRGLPNEQFF
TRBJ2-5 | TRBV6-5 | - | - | TGTGCCAGCAGTTACGCGGACCGTGGGGAGACCCAGTACTTC | CASSYADRGETQYF
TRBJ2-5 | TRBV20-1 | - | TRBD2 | TGCTGTGCTAGAGATCCATCTAGCGGACAAGAGACCCAGTACTTC | CCARDPSSGQETQYF
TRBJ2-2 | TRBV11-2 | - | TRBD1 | TGTGCCAGCAGCTTATCCCCGGGACAGGGCGCGAACACCGGGGAGCTGTTTTTT | CASSLSPGQGANTGELFF
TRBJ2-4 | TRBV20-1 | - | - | TGCAGTGCCAGCATTGAGCCAGCCAAAAACATTCAGTACTTC | CSASIEPAKNIQYF
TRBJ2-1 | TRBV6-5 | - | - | TGTGCCAGCAGTTACTCAACGGACGACAATGAGCAGTTCTTC | CASSYSTDDNEQFF
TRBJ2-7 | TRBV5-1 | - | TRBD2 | TGCGCCAGCAGCCCATTAACCGGGGGGAATGACGAGCAGTACTTC | CASSPLTGGNDEQYF
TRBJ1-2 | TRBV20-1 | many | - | TGCAGTGCTAGAGATTATCGGGCCCACTATGGCTACACCTTC | CSARDYRAHYGYTF
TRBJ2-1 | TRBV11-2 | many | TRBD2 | TGTGCCGGGGGGGAACAGCAGTTCTTC | CAGGEQQFF